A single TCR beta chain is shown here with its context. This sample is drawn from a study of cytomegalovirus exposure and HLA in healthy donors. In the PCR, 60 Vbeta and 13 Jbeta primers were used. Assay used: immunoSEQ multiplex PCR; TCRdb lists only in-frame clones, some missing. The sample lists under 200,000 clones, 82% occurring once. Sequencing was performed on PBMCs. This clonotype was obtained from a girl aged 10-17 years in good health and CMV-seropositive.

The CDR3 spells CSATPKNEQFF. CDR3 nucleotides: TGCAGTGCTACCCCCAAAAATGAGCAGTTCTTC. J is TRBJ2-1 and V is TRBV20-1; D unclear. The CDR3 extends over 11 amino acids. Trimming removed 4 bases at V and 7 bases at J, with 8 bases between. Germline CDR1 DFQATT, CDR2 SNEGSKA (reference sequence).